Following are 21 T cell receptor beta chains from one sample sequenced in a study of T-cell memory formation after mild COVID-19. TCRdb reanalysed the 5' RACE reads using MiXCR and keeps one entry per CDR3 protein. The sample has 280,000 or so distinct CDR3 sequences; approximately 8.4% are singletons. Sequences were obtained from PBMCs or a T cell subset sorted from them (not recorded which). Receptors were obtained from a man aged 18 to 29 who had mild COVID-19 (a few samples of this study predate the infection). Cell type and time point are not known.

This clonotype was recorded at least ten times. The V gene is TRBV3-1, the J gene TRBJ2-1; no definite D call. In germline, CDR1 is LGHDT, CDR2 YNNKEL (reference sequence). The CDR3 covers 12 residues. V gave up 4 bases and J gave up 6 bases, with 7 bases separating them. The CDR3 region is CASSPPSNEQFF. DNA of the CDR3: TGTGCCAGCAGCCCCCCGAGCAATGAGCAGTTCTTC.

The J gene is TRBJ2-1, the V gene TRBV7-3; perhaps TRBD2 as D (6 bases). This CDR3 is 15 amino acids long. Trimming stripped 5 bases from V and 1 base from J, with 12 bases between. Germline-derived CDR1 and CDR2 are SGHTA and FQGTGA. This CDR3 is CASSEGGTSYNEQFF. In DNA form, the CDR3 reads TGTGCCAGCAGCGAAGGCGGGACTTCCTACAATGAGCAGTTCTTC.

V usage is TRBV20-1 and J usage is TRBJ2-1, with 9 nucleotides matching TRBD2. Germline trimming cut 7 bases from V and 8 bases from J; bases unmatched to any gene: 6. Germline V gives CDR1 DFQATT, CDR2 SNEGSKA (reference sequence). The CDR3 runs to 12 residues. The DNA of the CDR3 is TGCAGTGGGAGCGGGGGGACTTATGAGCAGTTCTTC. Protein sequence: CSGSGGTYEQFF.

Many counts were recorded for this clonotype. The rearrangement links TRBV7-2 to TRBJ2-2, with D perhaps TRBD1 or TRBD2 (5 bases each). The germline CDR1 and CDR2 sequences are SGHTA and FQGNSA. The V end was cut by 5 bases, the J end by 7 bases, with 14 bases between. The CDR3 length is 14 residues. The CDR3 sequence is CASSPGTDSGELFF. The DNA for the CDR3 is TGTGCCAGCAGCCCCGGGACCGACAGCGGGGAGCTGTTTTTT.

This clonotype was picked up a small number of times. V usage is TRBV6-2 or TRBV6-3 and J usage is TRBJ1-5; 7 nucleotides match TRBD1. CDR3 size: 14 residues. V lost 5 bases to trimming and J lost 5 bases; unmatched junction nucleotides: 6. In germline, CDR1 is MNHEY, CDR2 SVGEGT. The CDR3 bases are TGTGCCAGCAGTCCGGACAGGATTTATCAGCCCCAGCATTTT. This encodes CASSPDRIYQPQHF.

This clonotype showed up just a few times. The V gene is TRBV7-9, the J gene TRBJ2-3; 8 nucleotides align to TRBD2. Per germline, CDR1 SEHNR and CDR2 FQNEAQ (reference sequence). The trim removed 5 bases at V and 2 bases at J, leaving 9 bases unmatched. The CDR3 has 16 amino acids. CDR3 sequence: CASSPQGRGATDTQYF. CDR3 coding DNA: TGTGCCAGCAGCCCGCAGGGGCGGGGGGCCACAGATACGCAGTATTTT.

This clonotype turned up a few times. In nucleotides, the CDR3 is TGCGCCAGCAGCTTGGCCGATAGCGGCTACACAGATACGCAGTATTTT. Translation gives CASSLADSGYTDTQYF. The chain recombines TRBV5-1 with TRBJ2-3, with D perhaps TRBD2 (6 bases). Germline CDR1 is SGHRS and CDR2 is YFSETQ. Trimming took off 0 bases at V and 2 bases at J, with 13 bases between the two ends. This CDR3 has 16 residues.

This sequence joins TRBV14 and TRBJ1-2; TRBD1 aligns across 7 bases. Germline values: CDR1 SGHDN, CDR2 FVKESK. V shed 0 bases, J shed 6 bases, and the junction held 1 base outside the gene matches. The CDR3 extends over 13 amino acids. The CDR3 here is CASSQETGDGYTF. In DNA form, the CDR3 reads TGTGCCAGCAGCCAAGAAACAGGGGATGGCTACACCTTC.

The V gene is TRBV20-1, the J gene TRBJ1-5; no reliable D call. Trimming left V 6 bases short and J 0 bases short, with 12 bases between. CDR3 length equals 14 residues. Germline loops: CDR1 DFQATT, CDR2 SNEGSKA (reference sequence). The CDR3, as DNA: TGCAGTGCCCCCCACCAGCTTAGCAATCAGCCCCAGCATTTT. Translated: CSAPHQLSNQPQHF.

V gene TRBV12-3 or TRBV12-4 combines with J gene TRBJ2-1, with TRBD2 identical over 9 bases. The CDR3 is 16 residues long. Trimming removed 3 bases from V and 6 bases from J; junction bases left unmatched: 9. This CDR3 reads CASSLGRGGPPNEQFF. The DNA for the CDR3 is TGTGCCAGCAGTTTGGGGCGGGGGGGCCCCCCCAATGAGCAGTTCTTC.

This clonotype was seen more than once but under ten times. The CDR3 nucleotides read TGTGCCAGCAGTAAGGGGGACATCGTGGGCACTGAAGCTTTCTTT. It codes for CASSKGDIVGTEAFF. The J gene is TRBJ1-1, the V gene TRBV12-3 or TRBV12-4, with D possibly TRBD1 on 6 matching bases. V lost 5 bases and J 4 bases, leaving 17 bases between the germline ends. The CDR3 contains 15 residues.

V gene TRBV28 combines with J gene TRBJ2-7; 8 bases align to TRBD1. The CDR3 is made up of 14 amino acids. After removal of 6 bases from V and 2 bases from J, the junction contained 6 bases not matched to a gene. Germline V gives CDR1 MDHEN, CDR2 SYDVKM. For the CDR3, the DNA is TGTGCCAGCAGCCCGGACAGGGCCACCTACGAGCAGTACGTC. Translating it yields CASSPDRATYEQYV.

In its sample, this clonotype was seen a few times. CDR3 sequence: CASSNRDEKETQYF. As DNA, the CDR3 is TGTGCCAGCAGTAACCGGGACGAAAAAGAGACCCAGTACTTC. The chain links TRBV6-2 or TRBV6-3 to TRBJ2-5; perhaps D is TRBD1 or TRBD2 (5 bases each). V was shortened by 5 bases and J by 3 bases, with 13 bases between the two germline ends. CDR1 MNHEY and CDR2 SVGEGT come from the germline V gene. The CDR3 covers 14 residues.

A few counts support this clonotype. V gene TRBV12-3 or TRBV12-4 combines with J gene TRBJ1-5, with D possibly being TRBD1 (6 bases). The germline V and J ends were trimmed by 5 bases and 6 bases, with 14 bases remaining between them. The CDR3 length is 14 residues. CDR3 in DNA: TGTGCCAGCAGTCCGGGACATTTGGGTCAGCCCCAGCATTTT. It is translated as CASSPGHLGQPQHF.

This clonotype occurred a few times. The V call is TRBV2, the J call TRBJ2-3; 9 bases line up with TRBD1. This CDR3 contains 14 residues. J was trimmed by 2 bases and V by 11 bases; bases with no gene match: 8. Germline-derived CDR1 and CDR2 are SNHLY and FYNNEI. The CDR3 region has the DNA TGTGCCGGGAGGGACAGGGTGTACACAGATACGCAGTATTTT. This codes for CAGRDRVYTDTQYF.

This clonotype came up a few times. The rearrangement links TRBV11-2 to TRBJ2-7; 8 bases are a match to TRBD2. The CDR3 consists of 15 residues. Germline V gives CDR1 SGHAT, CDR2 FQNNGV. Trimming took 1 base from V and 2 from J; bases not matched to a gene: 4. CDR3 sequence reads: CASSLGGTSTYEQYF. DNA for the CDR3: TGTGCCAGCAGCTTAGGGGGGACTAGTACCTACGAGCAGTACTTC.

This clonotype has at least ten counts. This sequence joins TRBV24-1 and TRBJ2-2; D unclear. CDR3 length: 14 residues. Trimming removed 5 bases at V and 0 bases at J, with 6 bases between. Germline CDR1 and CDR2: KGHDR and SFDVKD. DNA for the CDR3: TGTGCCACCAGTGCTCGATCGAACACCGGGGAGCTGTTTTTT. Protein product: CATSARSNTGELFF.

The V call is TRBV18, the J call TRBJ2-3; TRBD2 matches 8 bases. Trimming at V came to 0 bases and at J to 4 bases, leaving 6 bases not matched to a gene. In germline, CDR1 is KGHSH, CDR2 LQKENI. This CDR3 has 16 amino acids. DNA for the CDR3: TGTGCCAGCTCACCACCCTCCAGCGGGGGTGCAGATACGCAGTATTTT. Its translation: CASSPPSSGGADTQYF.

The sample holds a few counts of this clonotype. This chain connects TRBV4-1 to TRBJ2-3, with D tentatively TRBD2 (6 bases). Germline values: CDR1 MGHRA, CDR2 YSYEKL. The CDR3 covers 19 residues. V dropped 4 bases and J dropped 0 bases, with 23 bases sitting between them. CDR3 sequence (DNA): TGCGCCAGCAGCCGCCTTAGTCCGGGGGTACGATGGAGCACAGATACGCAGTATTTT. This translates into CASSRLSPGVRWSTDTQYF.

A few counts support this clonotype. This sequence joins TRBV12-3 or TRBV12-4 and TRBJ1-1, with TRBD1 as a possible D gene (5 bases). Trimming removed 6 bases at V and 4 bases at J, with 12 bases between. The CDR3 spans 13 residues. The CDR3 DNA follows: TGTGCCAGCAGCCACCGGGGGGGCACTGAAGCTTTCTTT. It yields the protein CASSHRGGTEAFF.

This clonotype has a handful of counts. The chain is built from TRBV15 and TRBJ1-2; weak D call: TRBD1 (5 bases). V lost 0 bases to trimming and J lost 6 bases, with 14 bases between them. Germline values: CDR1 LNHNV, CDR2 YYDKDF (reference sequence). The CDR3 has 15 residues. The CDR3 nucleotides read TGTGCCACCAGCAGAGATGACGGGGGAAGAGATGGCTACACCTTC. It codes for CATSRDDGGRDGYTF.